The 21 T cell receptor beta chains presented below share a single source sample, sequenced in a study of blood T cell repertoires in COVID-19. Assay used: immunoSEQ multiplex PCR; TCRdb lists only in-frame clones, some missing. The top ten clones hold roughly 6.3% of a sample with approximately 280,000 clones, around 85% of them seen once. Sequencing was performed on PBMCs or T cells enriched from blood (not recorded which). Receptors were obtained from a woman aged 35 to 49 who had recovered from COVID-19.

CDR3 DNA: TGTGCCTGGAGTCTAGGACAGCACACCGGGGAGCTGTTTTTT. Its protein product is CAWSLGQHTGELFF. This chain uses TRBV30 with TRBJ2-2; TRBD1 is a possible D gene (6 bases). The V end was cut by 2 bases, the J end by 3 bases, with 10 bases between. Looked up from germline, CDR1 is GTSNPN and CDR2 is SVGIG (reference sequence). There are 14 residues in the CDR3.

This clone was recorded a few times. The chain recombines TRBV2 with TRBJ1-1; D might be TRBD1 (5 bases). The CDR3 extends over 14 amino acids. The germline CDR1 and CDR2 sequences are SNHLY and FYNNEI. With 10 bases removed from V and 1 base from J, the gap between germline ends came to 16 bases. The CDR3 DNA reads as TGTGCCATGCCCTACAGGACGTGGAACACTGAAGCTTTCTTT. This codes for CAMPYRTWNTEAFF.

The gene calls are TRBV4-3 and TRBJ2-2; TRBD2 agrees at 14 bases. The CDR3 is 17 amino acids. CDR1 LGHNA and CDR2 YSLEER come from the germline V gene. J was trimmed by 7 bases and V by 1 base; bases with no gene match: 5. In DNA form, the CDR3 reads TGCGCCAGCAGCCAAGGGGGACTAGCGGGAGTCGGCGGGGAGCTGTTTTTT. It encodes CASSQGGLAGVGGELFF.

This chain uses TRBV6-5 with TRBJ1-6; D unresolved. Trimming pared 1 base from V and 10 bases from J, leaving 5 bases between. The germline V gene encodes CDR1 MNHEY and CDR2 SVGAGI. This CDR3 region has 12 residues. CDR3 residues: CASSYWRSPLHF. CDR3 sequence (DNA): TGTGCCAGCAGTTACTGGAGGTCACCCCTCCACTTT.

This rearrangement joins TRBV19 to TRBJ2-1; D is unclear. V lost 2 bases and J 11 bases, leaving 7 bases between the germline ends. CDR3 length: 11 residues. Germline V gene data show CDR1 as LNHDA and CDR2 as SQIVND (reference sequence). The CDR3 sequence is CASSILSQQFF. Here the CDR3 DNA reads TGTGCCAGTAGTATACTGAGTCAGCAGTTCTTC.

V gene TRBV28 combines with J gene TRBJ2-1; 14 nucleotides match TRBD2. This CDR3 is 19 amino acids long. The germline CDR1 and CDR2 sequences are MDHEN and SYDVKM. V shed 4 bases and J 0 bases; nucleotides not matched to a gene: 8. The CDR3 nucleotides are TGTGCCAGCAGTTCAATGCCCGGGACTAGCGGGAGCTCCTACAATGAGCAGTTCTTC. This sequence encodes CASSSMPGTSGSSYNEQFF.

V gene TRBV10-3 combines with J gene TRBJ1-5; TRBD1 matches at 9 bases. Germline trimming cut 6 bases from V and 5 bases from J; bases unmatched to any gene: 5. Germline values: CDR1 ENHRY, CDR2 SYGVKD. This CDR3 is built from 14 residues. This chain's CDR3 is CAISRDRDDQPQHF. The CDR3 DNA reads TGTGCCATCAGCCGGGACAGGGATGATCAGCCCCAGCATTTT.

J is TRBJ2-1 and V is TRBV11-3; the D gene is possibly TRBD2 (6 bases). The germline CDR1 and CDR2 sequences are SGHNT and YENEEA. The V end was cut by 3 bases, the J end by 1 base, with 10 bases between. This CDR3 region has 15 residues. The CDR3 here is CASSFYSGSYNEQFF. The CDR3 nucleotides are TGTGCCAGCAGCTTTTATAGCGGATCCTACAATGAGCAGTTCTTC.

The chain recombines TRBV5-8 with TRBJ2-7; 7 bases fit TRBD1. CDR3 length: 15 amino acids. Germline CDR1 SGHTS, CDR2 YDEGEE. J lost 1 base, V lost 4 bases, and 8 bases had no gene match. The CDR3 nucleotides are TGTGCCAGCAGCATTCCCGGGACAGCGTCCTACGAGCAGTACTTC. Encoded protein: CASSIPGTASYEQYF.

The gene calls are TRBV19 and TRBJ1-5; 8 bases are a match to TRBD1. The CDR3 is 16 amino acids. Losses at the gene ends were 5 bases for V and 0 bases for J; bases not matched to a gene: 6. CDR1 and CDR2 from the germline V gene are LNHDA and SQIVND (reference sequence). CDR3 residues: CASSHGTGYSNQPQHF. CDR3 nucleotide sequence: TGTGCCAGTAGTCACGGGACAGGTTATAGCAATCAGCCCCAGCATTTT.

The rearrangement uses TRBV6-5 and TRBJ2-2; D gene ambiguous. The CDR3 is made up of 14 amino acids. Germline V lookup: CDR1 MNHEY, CDR2 SVGAGI. Trimming removed 10 bases from V and 1 base from J, with 13 bases in between. The CDR3 DNA is TGTGCCACCCCGCTAACCGAGAACACCGGGGAGCTGTTTTTT. Amino acid sequence: CATPLTENTGELFF.

Written as DNA, the CDR3 is TGTGCCAGCAGGTACGGGACAGGGTCCTACGAGCAGTACTTC. Translation: CASRYGTGSYEQYF. The V call is TRBV28, the J call TRBJ2-7; 9 bases are a match to TRBD1. The CDR3 spans 14 residues. V trimming: 6 bases; J trimming: 1 base; junction bases outside the gene matches: 4. Per the germline V gene, CDR1 is MDHEN and CDR2 is SYDVKM.

V is TRBV5-1 and J is TRBJ1-1, with D hard to call. Germline CDR1 and CDR2: SGHRS and YFSETQ. The CDR3 contains 13 residues. V was pared by 0 bases and J by 1 base, with 4 bases between. The CDR3 is CASSLAWNTEAFF. CDR3 nucleotide sequence: TGCGCCAGCAGCTTGGCCTGGAACACTGAAGCTTTCTTT.

The gene calls are TRBV11-2 and TRBJ2-3; no clear D gene. V was trimmed by 3 bases and J by 0 bases, leaving 7 bases between them. The CDR3 consists of 14 residues. Germline V gene data show CDR1 as SGHAT and CDR2 as FQNNGV. DNA of the CDR3: TGTGCCAGCAGCTTTCAACTGAGCACAGATACGCAGTATTTT. Protein product: CASSFQLSTDTQYF.

V and J are TRBV30 and TRBJ1-4, with 8 bases that match TRBD1. The V gene end was trimmed by 6 bases and the J gene end by 2 bases; junction bases not matched to a gene: 5. The CDR3 length is 14 residues. Germline-derived CDR1 and CDR2 are GTSNPN and SVGIG (reference sequence). CDR3 DNA: TGTGCCTGCCCCGGACAGGGCACTAATGAAAAACTGTTTTTT. Translation: CACPGQGTNEKLFF.

The V and J genes are TRBV7-2 and TRBJ1-2, with 11 bases aligning to TRBD1. The CDR3 has 15 amino acids. After removal of 0 bases from V and 6 bases from J, the junction contained 3 bases not matched to a gene. Germline assignment: CDR1 SGHTA and CDR2 FQGNSA. CDR3 in DNA: TGTGCCAGCAGCTTAGCGCGGACAGGGGGCGATGGCTACACCTTC. Residues: CASSLARTGGDGYTF. The variable domain in full, with the rest retrieved from reference TRBV7-2 and TRBJ1-2, is GAGVSQSPSNKVTEKGKDVELRCDPISGHTALYWYRQSLGQGLEFLIYFQGNSAPDKSGLPSDRFSAERTGGSVSTLTIQRTQQEDSAVYLCASSLARTGGDGYTFGSGTRLTVV.

The chain has TRBV7-2 and TRBJ1-1; unclear D gene. V shed 3 bases and J shed 3 bases, with 8 bases lying between them. Germline loops: CDR1 SGHTA, CDR2 FQGNSA. The CDR3 has 13 amino acids. Here the CDR3 reads CASSFQVDTEAFF. The CDR3 DNA reads as TGTGCCAGCAGCTTCCAAGTAGACACTGAAGCTTTCTTT.

The rearrangement uses TRBV12-3 or TRBV12-4 and TRBJ2-1; TRBD2 might be the D (5 bases). V was pared by 5 bases and J by 7 bases, with 6 bases between. The CDR3 contains 11 residues. CDR3 amino acids: CASSRTNEQFF. CDR3 DNA: TGTGCCAGCAGTAGGACTAATGAGCAGTTCTTC.

The CDR3 DNA reads TGTGCCAGCAGTCCGGACAGGGAAAGAAACACCATATATTTT. Protein: CASSPDRERNTIYF. The V gene is TRBV7-9, the J gene TRBJ1-3; 8 bases are a match to TRBD1. Trimming took 6 bases from V and 5 from J; bases not matched to a gene: 6. Germline assignment: CDR1 SEHNR and CDR2 FQNEAQ (reference sequence). This CDR3 is built from 14 residues.

The V call is TRBV28, the J call TRBJ1-4, with TRBD1 matching 8 bases. This CDR3 has 15 amino acids. The germline gives CDR1 MDHEN, CDR2 SYDVKM. The ends lost 4 bases at V and 8 bases at J; junction bases unmatched: 9. CDR3 bases: TGTGCCAGCAGTTCTCCCGGACAGGGAGGGGAAAAACTGTTTTTT. Translating gives CASSSPGQGGEKLFF.

This clone was found a few times. The rearrangement uses TRBV7-2 and TRBJ1-1, with 7 bases lining up with TRBD1. Germline CDR1 and CDR2: SGHTA and FQGNSA. The CDR3 covers 16 residues. The trim removed 1 base at V and 0 bases at J, leaving 5 bases unmatched. The CDR3: CASSLVGQRMNTEAFF. CDR3 bases: TGTGCCAGCAGCTTAGTGGGACAGAGGATGAACACTGAAGCTTTCTTT.